This T cell receptor beta chain was profiled in a study of identical twins. This CDR3 is 15 amino acids long. The V end was cut by 3 bases, the J end by 6 bases, with 17 bases between. The V gene's germline CDR1 is SGHDT and CDR2 YYEEEE. Study observations and caveats: A lower insertion count was a feature of abundant cord blood beta clonotypes, with no such feature in memory repertoires. There was more out-of-frame TCR alpha sharing in monozygotic twins than models estimated.

Every sampled donor was Caucasian and healthy. This clonotype was counted many times. No antigen is known for it. Each CDR3 protein is one row after TCRdb ran MiXCR on the 5' RACE reads. Here the sample spans a few hundred thousand distinct CDR3 sequences, approximately 8.3% being singletons. These sequences were also reported in another study, on yellow fever vaccine responses in identical twins. As that study records: Twins' vaccine T cell responses were reported to seem partly convergent and partly personalized.

Sequencing was done on a sample of CD8+ T cells sorted from blood. The chain couples TRBV5-6 to TRBJ2-3; unclear D gene. The receptor was isolated from a young woman in good health. CDR3: CASSSQHRLGDTQYF. CDR3 in DNA: TGTGCCAGCAGCTCCCAGCACCGCCTAGGGGATACGCAGTATTTT.